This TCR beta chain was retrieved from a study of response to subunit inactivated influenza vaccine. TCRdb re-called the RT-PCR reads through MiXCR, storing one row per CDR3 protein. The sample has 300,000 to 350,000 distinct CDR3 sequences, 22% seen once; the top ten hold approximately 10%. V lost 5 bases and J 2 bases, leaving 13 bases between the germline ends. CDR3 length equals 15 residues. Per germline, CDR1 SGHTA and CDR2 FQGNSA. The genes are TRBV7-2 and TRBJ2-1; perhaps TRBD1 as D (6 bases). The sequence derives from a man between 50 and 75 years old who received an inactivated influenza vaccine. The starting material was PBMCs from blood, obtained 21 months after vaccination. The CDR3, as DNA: TGTGCCAGCAGCCGCACAGGGAGCACCTACAATGAGCAGTTCTTC. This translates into CASSRTGSTYNEQFF. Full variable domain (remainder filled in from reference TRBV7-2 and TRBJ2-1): GAGVSQSPSNKVTEKGKDVELRCDPISGHTALYWYRQSLGQGLEFLIYFQGNSAPDKSGLPSDRFSAERTGGSVSTLTIQRTQQEDSAVYLCASSRTGSTYNEQFFGPGTRLTVL.